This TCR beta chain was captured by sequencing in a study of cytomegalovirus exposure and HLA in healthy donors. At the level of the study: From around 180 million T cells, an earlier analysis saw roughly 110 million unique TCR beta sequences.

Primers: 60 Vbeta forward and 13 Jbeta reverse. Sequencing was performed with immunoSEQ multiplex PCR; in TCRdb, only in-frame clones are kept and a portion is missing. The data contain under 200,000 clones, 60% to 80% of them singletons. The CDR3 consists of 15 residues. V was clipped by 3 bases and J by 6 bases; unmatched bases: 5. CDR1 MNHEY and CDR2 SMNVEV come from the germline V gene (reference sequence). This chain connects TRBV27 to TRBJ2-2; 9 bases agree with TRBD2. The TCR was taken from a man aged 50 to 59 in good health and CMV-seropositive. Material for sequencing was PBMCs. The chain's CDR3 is CASSFGGGAAGELFF. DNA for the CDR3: TGTGCCAGCAGTTTTGGCGGGGGGGCCGCCGGGGAGCTGTTTTTT.